Listed below are T cell receptor beta chains from one sample, sequenced in a study of blood T cell repertoires in COVID-19. The table came from immunoSEQ multiplex PCR; TCRdb's copy has only in-frame clones and leaves some out. Of about 87,000 clones listed, 85% to 90% are singletons. The sequencing sample was made of peripheral blood. These receptors were obtained from a middle-aged man with acute or convalescent COVID-19. CDR3s include the opening cysteine and the closing phenylalanine or tryptophan. D genes are given only for firm matches. A row's size may be missing; if present it is once, few, many or a size class.

J: TRBJ2-2
D: TRBD1
V: TRBV6-5
size: .
DNA: TGTGCCGCACGGACAGGGGGCTTCAGAACCGGGGAGCTGTTTTTT
CDR3: CAARTGGFRTGELFF

J: TRBJ2-3
D: .
V: TRBV10-2
size: .
DNA: TGCGCCACCGCCGGCCAGCGGCCCACTAATACGCAGTATTTT
CDR3: CATAGQRPTNTQYF

J: TRBJ2-7
D: TRBD2
V: TRBV29-1
size: .
DNA: TGCAGCGTTCAGACTAGCGGGAGTAGCTACGAGCAGTACTTC
CDR3: CSVQTSGSSYEQYF

J: TRBJ2-7
D: .
V: TRBV4-1
size: .
DNA: TGCGCCAGCAGCCAAATACAGGGGGGAGGGATCTACGAGCAGTACTTC
CDR3: CASSQIQGGGIYEQYF

J: TRBJ2-7
D: TRBD1
V: TRBV6-2/TRBV6-3
size: few
DNA: TGTGCCAGCAGCCAAAATTTCGGGACAGGGGGACCCTACGAGCAGTACTTC
CDR3: CASSQNFGTGGPYEQYF

J: TRBJ1-1
D: .
V: TRBV18
size: once
DNA: TGTGCCAGCTCACTTAAACAGGGCGGAAGTGGCACTGAAGCTTTCTTT
CDR3: CASSLKQGGSGTEAFF

J: TRBJ2-7
D: .
V: TRBV3-1/TRBV3-2
size: .
DNA: TGTGCCAGCAGCCCTAACTCCTACGAGCAGTACTTC
CDR3: CASSPNSYEQYF

J: TRBJ2-1
D: TRBD2
V: TRBV3-1/TRBV3-2
size: .
DNA: TGTGCCAGCAGCCTAGCGGGAGAAAGGAATGAGCAGTTCTTC
CDR3: CASSLAGERNEQFF

J: TRBJ2-2
D: TRBD1
V: TRBV7-8
size: .
DNA: TGTGCCAGCAGCGTAACAGGGGACACCGGGGAGCTGTTTTTT
CDR3: CASSVTGDTGELFF

J: TRBJ1-6
D: TRBD1
V: TRBV2
size: .
DNA: TGTGCCAGCAGTGACAGGGGGCCGGCACCCCTCCACTTT
CDR3: CASSDRGPAPLHF

J: TRBJ2-4
D: .
V: TRBV5-1
size: .
DNA: TGCGCCAGCAGCCCCAACACAGGGCTAGCCAAAAACATTCAGTACTTC
CDR3: CASSPNTGLAKNIQYF

J: TRBJ2-1
D: .
V: TRBV7-6
size: .
DNA: TGTGCCAGCAGCCAACACGGAGCGGGCAGAGACAATGAGCAGTTCTTC
CDR3: CASSQHGAGRDNEQFF

J: TRBJ2-7
D: TRBD1
V: TRBV10-3
size: .
DNA: TGTGCCATCAGTGGTGGACAGGGCTCCGAGCAGTACTTC
CDR3: CAISGGQGSEQYF

J: TRBJ1-6
D: .
V: TRBV4-1
size: .
DNA: TGCGCCAGCAGCGGAGCGAACAGGGACGGTTCACCCCTCCACTTT
CDR3: CASSGANRDGSPLHF

J: TRBJ2-1
D: TRBD1
V: TRBV6-2/TRBV6-3
size: .
DNA: TGTGCCAGCAGTTACTCCTATTCAGGGGGAAATGAGCAGTTCTTC
CDR3: CASSYSYSGGNEQFF

J: TRBJ1-3
D: .
V: TRBV19
size: .
DNA: TGTGCCAGTAGTCCACAGGCGGAGCCTGGAAACACCATATATTTT
CDR3: CASSPQAEPGNTIYF

J: TRBJ2-7
D: TRBD2
V: TRBV14
size: .
DNA: TGTGCCAGCAGCCAAAGACTAGCGGGCCCCTACGAGCAGTACTTC
CDR3: CASSQRLAGPYEQYF

J: TRBJ1-1
D: .
V: TRBV7-9
size: .
DNA: TGTGCCAGCAGCTTGGGTGGCGGCAGGGGCAGCACTGAAGCTTTCTTT
CDR3: CASSLGGGRGSTEAFF

J: TRBJ2-2
D: TRBD2
V: TRBV11-3
size: .
DNA: TGTGCCAGCAGCCCCCTTCTAGCGGGAGACGGGGAGCTGTTTTTT
CDR3: CASSPLLAGDGELFF

J: TRBJ1-1
D: .
V: TRBV10-2
size: .
DNA: TGCGCCAGCAGTGCCGACAGGCCCTCGGGGACTGAAGCTTTCTTT
CDR3: CASSADRPSGTEAFF